Many counts were recorded for the clone carrying this T cell receptor beta chain. Antigen specificity is unknown. Preparing the TCRbeta library involved the use of unique molecular identifiers. One entry per CDR3 protein results from TCRdb running MiXCR on the PCR reads. The repertoire consists of around 15,000 distinct CDR3 sequences, with 7.7% occurring once and the leading ten covering 35% to 45%. The record originates from a study of T-cell reconstitution after alpha-beta-depleted transplantation in children. Points from the study as a whole: The authors attributed T-cell counts and diversity one year after transplant mostly to newly produced T cells. Reportedly, alpha-beta T cells present about two months post-transplant originated from several hundred expanded clones of graft origin. Some patients owed their high day-60 TCRbeta diversity to surviving recipient T cells and thymic progenitors.

This CDR3 contains 15 residues. The V and J ends lost 6 bases and 2 bases, in that order; junction bases with no gene match: 4. From germline, CDR1 is SNHLY and CDR2 FYNNEI. The genes are TRBV2 and TRBJ2-1, with 10 positions matching TRBD2. The sequence was obtained from a boy younger than two who had a stem cell transplant for Wiskott-Aldrich syndrome, so the T cells may come from the graft donor. Sequencing was performed on PBMCs, mostly from graft donor cells, taken 60 days after TCRalphabeta/CD19-depleted stem cell transplant. The CDR3 loop reads CASRIAGGAYNEQFF. CDR3 DNA sequence: TGTGCCAGCAGGATAGCGGGAGGCGCCTACAATGAGCAGTTCTTC.